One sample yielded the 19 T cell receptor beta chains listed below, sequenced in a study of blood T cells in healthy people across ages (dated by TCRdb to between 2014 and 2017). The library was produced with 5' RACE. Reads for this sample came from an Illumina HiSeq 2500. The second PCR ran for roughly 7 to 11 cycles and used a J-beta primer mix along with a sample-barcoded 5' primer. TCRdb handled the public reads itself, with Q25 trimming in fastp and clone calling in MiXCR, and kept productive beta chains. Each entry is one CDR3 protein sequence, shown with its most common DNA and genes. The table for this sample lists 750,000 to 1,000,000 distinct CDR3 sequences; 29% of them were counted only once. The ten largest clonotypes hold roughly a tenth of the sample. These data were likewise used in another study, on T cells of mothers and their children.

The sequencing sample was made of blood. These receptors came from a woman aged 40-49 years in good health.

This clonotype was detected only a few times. The CDR3: CASRKMTGENTEAFF. DNA of the CDR3: TGTGCCAGCAGGAAAATGACAGGAGAGAACACTGAAGCTTTCTTT. The V gene is TRBV6-2 or TRBV6-3, the J gene TRBJ1-1; the D gene is possibly TRBD1 (6 bases). With 6 bases removed from V and 1 base from J, the gap between germline ends came to 15 bases. CDR1 and CDR2 from the germline V gene are MNHEY and SVGEGT. This CDR3 region has 15 residues.

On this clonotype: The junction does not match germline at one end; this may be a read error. The CDR3 DNA is TGTGTCAGCAGTCCGGGACAGTCCTACGAGCAGTACTTC. Translating it yields CVSSPGQSYEQYF. The chain has TRBV12-3 or TRBV12-4 and TRBJ2-7, with 7 bases aligning to TRBD1. The CDR3 is 13 amino acids.

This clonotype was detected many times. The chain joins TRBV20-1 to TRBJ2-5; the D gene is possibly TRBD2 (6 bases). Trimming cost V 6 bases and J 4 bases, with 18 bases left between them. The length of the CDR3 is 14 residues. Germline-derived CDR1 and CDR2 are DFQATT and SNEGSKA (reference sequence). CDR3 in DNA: TGCAGTGCCCTTTTCGCGGGGTTGCGAGAGACCCAGTACTTC. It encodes CSALFAGLRETQYF.

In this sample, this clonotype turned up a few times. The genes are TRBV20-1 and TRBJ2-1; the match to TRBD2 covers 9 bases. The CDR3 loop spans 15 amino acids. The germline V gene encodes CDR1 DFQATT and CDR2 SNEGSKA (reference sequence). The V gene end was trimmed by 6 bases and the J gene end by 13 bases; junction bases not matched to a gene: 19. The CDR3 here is CSATYQRGARLYQFF. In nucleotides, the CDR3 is TGCAGTGCCACGTACCAGCGGGGGGCCCGTTTGTACCAGTTCTTC.

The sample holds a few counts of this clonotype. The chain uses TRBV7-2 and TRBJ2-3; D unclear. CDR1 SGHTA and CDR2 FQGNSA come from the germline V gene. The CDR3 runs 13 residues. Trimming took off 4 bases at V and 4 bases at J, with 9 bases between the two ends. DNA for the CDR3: TGTGCCAGCAGCTGGCGAGGTGCAGATACGCAGTATTTT. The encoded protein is CASSWRGADTQYF.

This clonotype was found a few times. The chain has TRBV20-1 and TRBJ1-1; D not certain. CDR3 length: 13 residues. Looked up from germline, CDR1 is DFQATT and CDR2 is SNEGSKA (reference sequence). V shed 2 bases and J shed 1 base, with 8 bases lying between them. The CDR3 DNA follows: TGCAGTGCTAGAAGGAGCGCGAACACTGAAGCTTTCTTT. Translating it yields CSARRSANTEAFF.

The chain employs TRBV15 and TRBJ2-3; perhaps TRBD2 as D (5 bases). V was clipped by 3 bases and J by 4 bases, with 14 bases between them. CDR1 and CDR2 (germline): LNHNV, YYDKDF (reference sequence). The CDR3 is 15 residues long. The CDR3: CATSRSGLGSDTQYF. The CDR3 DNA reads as TGTGCCACCAGCAGGAGCGGTCTAGGATCAGATACGCAGTATTTT.

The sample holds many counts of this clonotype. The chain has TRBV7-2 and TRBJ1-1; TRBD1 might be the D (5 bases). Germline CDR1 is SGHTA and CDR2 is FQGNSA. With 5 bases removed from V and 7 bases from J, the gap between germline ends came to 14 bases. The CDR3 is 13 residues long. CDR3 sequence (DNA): TGTGCCAGCAGCACCAGGGTCGGTGGTGAAGCTTTCTTT. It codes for CASSTRVGGEAFF.

The CDR3 protein is CASSQSPGYTEAFF. The CDR3, as DNA: TGTGCCAGCAGCCAGAGCCCGGGTTACACTGAAGCTTTCTTT. V gene TRBV11-1 combines with J gene TRBJ1-1, with unresolved D. The CDR3 is 14 amino acids. Germline-derived CDR1 and CDR2 are SGHAT and FQDESV (reference sequence). V lost 5 bases and J lost 3, with 13 bases in between. The full variable domain, completed using reference TRBV11-1 and TRBJ1-1, is EAEVAQSPRYKITEKSQAVAFWCDPISGHATLYWYRQILGQGPELLVQFQDESVVDDSQLPKDRFSAERLKGVDSTLKIQPAELGDSAMYLCASSQSPGYTEAFFGQGTRLTVV.

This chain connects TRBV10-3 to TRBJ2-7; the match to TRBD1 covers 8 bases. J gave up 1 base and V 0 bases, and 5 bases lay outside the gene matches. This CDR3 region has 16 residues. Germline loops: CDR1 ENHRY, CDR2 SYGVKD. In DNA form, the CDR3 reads TGTGCCATCAGTGAGTCTAGGACAGGGCAATCCTACGAGCAGTACTTC. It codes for CAISESRTGQSYEQYF.

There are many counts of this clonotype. CDR3 nucleotides: TGTGCCATCAGGGCTAGCGGGGGGCTTAGACAAGAGACCCAGTACTTC. Amino acids: CAIRASGGLRQETQYF. The chain is built from TRBV10-3 and TRBJ2-5, with TRBD2 matching 11 bases. The CDR3 extends over 16 amino acids. J gave up 2 bases and V 6 bases, and 8 bases lay outside the gene matches. Germline CDR1 reads ENHRY; CDR2 reads SYGVKD.

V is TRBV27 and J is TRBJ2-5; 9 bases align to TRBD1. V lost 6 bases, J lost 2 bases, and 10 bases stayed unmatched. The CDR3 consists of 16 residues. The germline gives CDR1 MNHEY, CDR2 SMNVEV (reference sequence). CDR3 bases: TGTGCCAGCAGAGAACGGACAGGGGCACTGCAAGAGACCCAGTACTTC. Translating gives CASRERTGALQETQYF.

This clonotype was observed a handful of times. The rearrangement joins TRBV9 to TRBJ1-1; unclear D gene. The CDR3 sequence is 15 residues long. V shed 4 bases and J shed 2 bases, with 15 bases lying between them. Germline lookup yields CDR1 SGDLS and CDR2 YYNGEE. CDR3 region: CASSISMWQNTEAFF. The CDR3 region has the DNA TGTGCCAGCAGCATATCAATGTGGCAAAACACTGAAGCTTTCTTT. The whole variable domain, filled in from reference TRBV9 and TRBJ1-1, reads DSGVTQTPKHLITATGQRVTLRCSPRSGDLSVYWYQQSLDQGLQFLIQYYNGEERAKGNILERFSAQQFPDLHSELNLSSLELGDSALYFCASSISMWQNTEAFFGQGTRLTVV.

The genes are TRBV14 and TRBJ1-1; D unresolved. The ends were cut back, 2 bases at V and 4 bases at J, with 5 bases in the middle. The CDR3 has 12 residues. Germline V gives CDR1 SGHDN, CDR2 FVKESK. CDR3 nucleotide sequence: TGTGCCAGCAGCCAATATTCCACTGAAGCTTTCTTT. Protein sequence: CASSQYSTEAFF.

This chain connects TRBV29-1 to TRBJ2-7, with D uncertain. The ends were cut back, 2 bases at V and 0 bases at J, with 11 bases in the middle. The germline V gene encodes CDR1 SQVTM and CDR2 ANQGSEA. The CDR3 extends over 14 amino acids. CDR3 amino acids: CSVEITDSSYEQYF. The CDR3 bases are TGCAGCGTTGAAATAACAGATAGCTCCTACGAGCAGTACTTC.

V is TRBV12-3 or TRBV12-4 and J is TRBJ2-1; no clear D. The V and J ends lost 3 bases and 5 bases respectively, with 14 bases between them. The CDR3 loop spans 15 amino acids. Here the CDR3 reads CASSLGIPTHNEQFF. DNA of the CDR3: TGTGCCAGCAGTTTGGGGATCCCAACACACAATGAGCAGTTCTTC.

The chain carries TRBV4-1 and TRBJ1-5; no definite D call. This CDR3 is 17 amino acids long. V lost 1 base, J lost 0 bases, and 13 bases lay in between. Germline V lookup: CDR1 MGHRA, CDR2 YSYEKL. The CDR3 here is CASSQGVYGDSNQPQHF. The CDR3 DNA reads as TGCGCCAGCAGCCAAGGCGTTTACGGTGATAGCAATCAGCCCCAGCATTTT.

This CDR3 is CSTTGPWEADTQYF. CDR3 bases: TGCAGCACAACGGGTCCCTGGGAGGCAGATACGCAGTATTTT. V and J are TRBV20-1 and TRBJ2-3, with D possibly matching TRBD2 (6 bases). CDR1 DFQATT and CDR2 SNEGSKA come from the germline V gene (reference sequence). The CDR3 runs 14 residues.

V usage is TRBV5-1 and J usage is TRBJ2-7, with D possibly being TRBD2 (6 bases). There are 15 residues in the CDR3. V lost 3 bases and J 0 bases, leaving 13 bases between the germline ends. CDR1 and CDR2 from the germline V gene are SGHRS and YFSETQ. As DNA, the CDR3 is TGCGCCAGCAGCTCCCCGGCCGGGAGCTCCTACGAGCAGTACTTC. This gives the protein CASSSPAGSSYEQYF.